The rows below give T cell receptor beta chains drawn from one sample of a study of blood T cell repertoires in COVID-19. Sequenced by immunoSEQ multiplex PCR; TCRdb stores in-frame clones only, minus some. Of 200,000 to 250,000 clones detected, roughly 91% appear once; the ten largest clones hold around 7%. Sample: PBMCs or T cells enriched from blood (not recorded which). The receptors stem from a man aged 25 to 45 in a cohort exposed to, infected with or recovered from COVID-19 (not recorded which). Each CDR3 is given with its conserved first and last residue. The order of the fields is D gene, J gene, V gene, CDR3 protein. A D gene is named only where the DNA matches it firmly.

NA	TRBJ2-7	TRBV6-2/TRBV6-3	CASSYGAREQYF
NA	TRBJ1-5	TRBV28	CASSPSTGMRNQPQHF
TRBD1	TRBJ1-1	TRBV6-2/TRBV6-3	CASSYPFRTDRGRDGVTEAFF
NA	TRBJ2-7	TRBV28	CASRSGTLHYEQYF
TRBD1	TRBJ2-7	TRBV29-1	CSVVETGSYEQYF
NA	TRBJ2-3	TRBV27	CASSILSTDTQYF
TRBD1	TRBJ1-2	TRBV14	CASSQSGTDYGYTF
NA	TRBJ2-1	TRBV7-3	CASSFLGGEQFF
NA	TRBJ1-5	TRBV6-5	CASRATGDGNQPQHF
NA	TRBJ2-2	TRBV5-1	CASSLFSRASEGTGELFF
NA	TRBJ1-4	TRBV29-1	CSVSGQIATNEKLFF
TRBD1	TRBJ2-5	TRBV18	CASSNVEGTGEETQYF
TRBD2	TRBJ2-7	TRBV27	CASRKGTSEYYEQYF
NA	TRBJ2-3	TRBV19	CASSIQGPRGTDTQYF
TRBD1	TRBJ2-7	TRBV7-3	CASSLTGSTGWAYEQYF
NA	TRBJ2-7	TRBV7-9	CASSLAGTPSYEQYF
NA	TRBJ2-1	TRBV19	CASSTGLYNEQFF
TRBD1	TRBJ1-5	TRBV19	CASSIPGQGSGNQPQHF
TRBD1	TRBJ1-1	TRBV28	CASKLGGTGGTEAFF
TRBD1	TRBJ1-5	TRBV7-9	CASSKGAGYQPQHF
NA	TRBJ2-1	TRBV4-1	CASSQGGTRAYYNEQFF
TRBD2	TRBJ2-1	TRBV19	CASSPWTSGLYNEQFF
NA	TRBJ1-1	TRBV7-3	CASSPGPGGTEAFF
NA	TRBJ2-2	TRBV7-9	CASSLVAGRNTGELFF
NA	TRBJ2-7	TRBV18	CASSANRDEQYF
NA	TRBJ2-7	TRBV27	CASRSPRGNEQYF
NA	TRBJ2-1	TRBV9	CASSAGMSSYNEQFF
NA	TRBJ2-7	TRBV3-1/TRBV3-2	CASSSIYEQYF
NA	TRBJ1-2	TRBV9	CASSAGQTNGYTF
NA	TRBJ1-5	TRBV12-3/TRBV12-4	CASSLRAGQPQHF
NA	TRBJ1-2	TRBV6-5	CASSYSKGLGARGYTF
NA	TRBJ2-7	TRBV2	CATRGLEQYF
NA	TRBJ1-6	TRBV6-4	CASSDQGGNSPLHF
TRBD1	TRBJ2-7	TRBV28	CASRSKTGSSSYEQYF
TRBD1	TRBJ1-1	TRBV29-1	CSVQGTGGTEAFF
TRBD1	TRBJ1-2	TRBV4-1	CASSPAGTETNYGYTF
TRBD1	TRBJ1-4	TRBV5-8	CASSQTGEVF
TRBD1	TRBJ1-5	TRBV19	CASSIGWTGANNQPQHF
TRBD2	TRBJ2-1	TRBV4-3	CASSQPGLADEQFF
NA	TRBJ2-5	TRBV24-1	CATSEGGGSQETQYF
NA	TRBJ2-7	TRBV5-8	CASSSGQPPRYEQYF
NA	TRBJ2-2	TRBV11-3	CASSSGPTGELFF
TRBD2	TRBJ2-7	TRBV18	CASSPPAAGVTEQYF
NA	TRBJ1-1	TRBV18	CASSPGGIRRAFF
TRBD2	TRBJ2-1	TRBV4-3	CASSQVLPGLASNNEQFF
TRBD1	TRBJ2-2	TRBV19	CASSIGQGSLDTGELFF
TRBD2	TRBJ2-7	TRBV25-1	CATSGLARSEQYF
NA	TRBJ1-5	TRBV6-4	CASSPSRDNQPQHF
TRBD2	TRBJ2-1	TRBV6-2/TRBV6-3	CASSPLAGWGYNEQFF
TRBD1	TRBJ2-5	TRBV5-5	CASSPGTGSRQETQYF